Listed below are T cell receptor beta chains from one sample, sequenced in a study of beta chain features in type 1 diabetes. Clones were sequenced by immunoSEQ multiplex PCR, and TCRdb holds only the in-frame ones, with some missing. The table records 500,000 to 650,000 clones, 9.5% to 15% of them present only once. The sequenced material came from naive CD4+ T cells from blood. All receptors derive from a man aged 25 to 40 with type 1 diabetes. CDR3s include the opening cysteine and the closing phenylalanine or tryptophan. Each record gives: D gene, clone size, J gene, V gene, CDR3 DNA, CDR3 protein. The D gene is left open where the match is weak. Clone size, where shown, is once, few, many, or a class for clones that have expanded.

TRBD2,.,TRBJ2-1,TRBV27,TGTGCCAGCAGTCCCGCGAGCGGGGGGGCCTATGAGCAGTTCTTC,CASSPASGGAYEQFF
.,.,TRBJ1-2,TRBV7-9,TGTGCCAGCAGCTTAGTACCCAATAACTATGGCTACACCTTC,CASSLVPNNYGYTF
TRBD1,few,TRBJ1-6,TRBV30,TGTGCCACAGAACGTAGGACAGGGACTCTTCGGAATTCACCCCTCCACTTT,CATERRTGTLRNSPLHF
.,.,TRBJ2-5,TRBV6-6,TGTGCCAGCAGTTTGCTCAAGGAGACCCAGTACTTC,CASSLLKETQYF
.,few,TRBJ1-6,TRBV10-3,TGTGCCATACACGCGGGACAAGGAAATTCACCCCTCCACTTT,CAIHAGQGNSPLHF
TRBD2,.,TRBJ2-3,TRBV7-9,TGTGCCAGCACCCCCAGCGGGGGAAGCACAGATACGCAGTATTTT,CASTPSGGSTDTQYF
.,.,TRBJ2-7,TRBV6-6,TGTGCCAGCAGTTTATCTGGGGGTGGACGCGAGCAGTACTTC,CASSLSGGGREQYF
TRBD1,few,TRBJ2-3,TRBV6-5,TGTGCCAGCAGGAACAGGGGTTCCACAGATACGCAGTATTTT,CASRNRGSTDTQYF
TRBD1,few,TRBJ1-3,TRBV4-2,TGTGCCAGCAGCCAGATCGGGCAGGGGGCAAGATCTGGAAACACCATATATTTT,CASSQIGQGARSGNTIYF
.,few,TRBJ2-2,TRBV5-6,TGTGCCAGCAGCTCCCGGGGCACCGGGGAGCTGTTTTTT,CASSSRGTGELFF
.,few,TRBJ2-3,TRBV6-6,TGTGCCAGCAGTTACGTCTCGAGAACCACAGATACGCAGTATTTT,CASSYVSRTTDTQYF
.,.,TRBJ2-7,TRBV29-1,TGCAGCGTTGAAGAGTCCGGGCGGCGGCAGTACTTC,CSVEESGRRQYF
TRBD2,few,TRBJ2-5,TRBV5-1,TGCGCCAGCAGCTTGGTCCCTAGCGGGGGGTCAACGTCCCAGTACTTC,CASSLVPSGGSTSQYF
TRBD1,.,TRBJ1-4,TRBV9,TGTGCCAGCAGCGTAGCTACAGGGGGAGGAAGTCCCGGTAATGAAAAACTGTTTTTT,CASSVATGGGSPGNEKLFF
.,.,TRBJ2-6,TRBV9,TGTGCCAGCAGCGCCCGACGGGAGTCGGGGAATGCTGGGGCCAACGTCCTGACTTTC,CASSARRESGNAGANVLTF
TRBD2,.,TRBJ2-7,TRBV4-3,TGCGCCAGCAGCCAACTAGCGGGGCCCTACGAGCAGTACTTC,CASSQLAGPYEQYF
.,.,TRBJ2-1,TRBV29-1,TGCAGCGTTGACAGATACAATGAGCAGTTCTTC,CSVDRYNEQFF
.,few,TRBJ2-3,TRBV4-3,TGCGCCAGCAGCCAAGATATATCTGGGGAAGATACGCAGTATTTT,CASSQDISGEDTQYF
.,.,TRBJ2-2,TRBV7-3,TGTGCCAGCAGCTTTATTGAAGGACCGAACACCGGGGAGCTGTTTTTT,CASSFIEGPNTGELFF
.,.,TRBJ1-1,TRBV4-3,TGCGCCAGCAGCCAAGGCGAGGGGGGAACTGAAGCTTTCTTT,CASSQGEGGTEAFF
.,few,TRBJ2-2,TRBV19,TGTGCCAGTAGTATTGAACCCACCGGGGAGCTGTTTTTT,CASSIEPTGELFF
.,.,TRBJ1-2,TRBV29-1,TGCAGCGTTCTAGTTCAACAGGTCTATGGCTACACCTTC,CSVLVQQVYGYTF
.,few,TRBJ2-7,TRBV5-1,TGCGCCAGCAGCTTGGGTGCTGGGGTTAACGAGCAGTACTTC,CASSLGAGVNEQYF
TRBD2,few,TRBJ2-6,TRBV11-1,TGTGCCAGCAGCTTAGGCGGGGGCTCTGGGGCCAACGTCCTGACTTTC,CASSLGGGSGANVLTF
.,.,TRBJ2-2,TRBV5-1,TGCGCCAGCAGCCCGACCGGGACTGCCGGCGGGGAGCTGTTTTTT,CASSPTGTAGGELFF
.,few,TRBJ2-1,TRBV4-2,TGTGCCAGCAGCCAAGATAGGGCCCTAGATGAGCAGTTCTTC,CASSQDRALDEQFF
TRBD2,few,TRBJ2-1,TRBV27,TGTGCCAGCAGTTTCGCTAGCGGGGGTATAAATGAGCAGTTCTTC,CASSFASGGINEQFF
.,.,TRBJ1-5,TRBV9,TGTGCCAGCAGCGTAGGAGGGACCGGGGCCCAGCATTTT,CASSVGGTGAQHF
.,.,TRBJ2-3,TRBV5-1,TGCGCCAGCAGCCCCCTGATGCAGAGCACAGATACGCAGTATTTT,CASSPLMQSTDTQYF
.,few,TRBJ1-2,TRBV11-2,TGTGCCAGCCAGGAACACGAGGACTATGGCTACACCTTC,CASQEHEDYGYTF
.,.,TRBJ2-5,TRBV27,TGTGCCAGCAGCCCCACCGAACGGAGGCGTGGGGCCCAGTACTTC,CASSPTERRRGAQYF
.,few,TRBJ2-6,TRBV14,TGTGCCAGCAGCCAAGTAAGATTCTCTGGGGCCAACGTCCTGACTTTC,CASSQVRFSGANVLTF
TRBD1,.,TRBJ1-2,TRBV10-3,TGTGCCATCAGCGAAAACCAGGGGGCCGGCTACACCTTC,CAISENQGAGYTF
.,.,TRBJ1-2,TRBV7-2,TGTGCCAGCAGCGGAAGGACGGACGATGGCTACACCTTC,CASSGRTDDGYTF
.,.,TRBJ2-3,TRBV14,TGTGCCAGCAGCCAGCTAACAGGGAGAGATACGCAGTATTTT,CASSQLTGRDTQYF
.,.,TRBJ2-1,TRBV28,TGTGCCAGCAGTTTAGTGACCAATGAGCAGTTCTTC,CASSLVTNEQFF
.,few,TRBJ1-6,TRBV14,TGTGCCAGCAGCCAAGTCCGGGCGATTAACAGGGCCAGTTCACCCCTCCACTTT,CASSQVRAINRASSPLHF
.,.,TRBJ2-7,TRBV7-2,TGTGCCAGCACCTACAGTCATCAGGGTGCCCTCGAGCAGTACTTC,CASTYSHQGALEQYF
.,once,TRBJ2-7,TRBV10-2,TGCGCCAGCAGTGGAGTCCTCGGCTACGAGCAGTACTTC,CASSGVLGYEQYF
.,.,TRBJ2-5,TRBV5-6,TGTGCCAGCAGCTTGTTGGAAACACAAGAGACCCAGTACTTC,CASSLLETQETQYF
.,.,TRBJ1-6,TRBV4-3,TGCGCCAGCAGCCAGGCGGGGCTTCGTGATTCACCCCTCCACTTT,CASSQAGLRDSPLHF
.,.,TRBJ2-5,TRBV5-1,TGCGCCAGCAGCTTGGAGGGTTCGGAGACCCAGTACTTC,CASSLEGSETQYF
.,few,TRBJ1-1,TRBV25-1,TGTGCCAGCAGTGACACAGGCTCGAACACTGAAGCTTTCTTT,CASSDTGSNTEAFF